This TCR beta chain came from a study of T-cell memory formation after mild COVID-19 (dated by TCRdb to the early 2020s). About the study as a whole: Most TCR sequence clusters were specific to one of the two donors. Two young, previously healthy adult volunteers made up the cohort, one male and one female. In two donors, T-cell clones that expanded and contracted after mild COVID-19 were followed by sequencing TCRalpha and TCRbeta repertoires longitudinally. Broader findings and caveats from the paper: The study covered only a couple of mild cases, and larger cohorts including severe cases with pre-infection samples were considered necessary. Some responding clones were detected in pre-infection memory, which suggested that pre-existing cross-reactive memory T cells had joined the SARS-CoV-2 response. From day 15 to 85, contracting clones showed balanced CD4/CD8 phenotypes, whereas a second wave of clones that expanded from day 15 to 37 leaned towards CD4+. The second-wave clones that peaked on day 37 were not confirmed to be SARS-CoV-2 specific. Contracting CD4+ clones turned up mainly in the CM and EM memory subsets, whereas EMRA was where CD8+ clones were enriched.

Of note for this clonotype: Its antigen specificity is not known. The sample holds no much larger clone one base away, and base qualities are not on file.

V loses 5 bases at its end and J loses 1 base; junction bases beyond the gene matches: 7. CDR1 MDHEN and CDR2 SYDVKM are derived from the germline V gene. Its CDR3 holds 15 amino acids, cysteine through valine. Kept here is only the CDR3 DNA, which spans 45 bases and is read in frame from base 1. Sequencing used an Illumina NovaSeq 6000. cDNA libraries for TCRalpha and TCRbeta were prepared by 5'RACE using constant-segment primers, with sample barcodes and unique molecular identifiers added. RNA was extracted from every sample with Trizol reagent. Amplification of the libraries took two PCR steps, and the second step added a second sample barcode plus Illumina TruSeq adapters. Sequencing of libraries was performed on an Illumina NovaSeq with 2 x 150 bp paired-end reads. Concerning the study's data processing: Reads were demultiplexed and collapsed into UMI-guided consensus sequences with migec v1.2.7. With mixcr v2.1.11, UMI consensuses were aligned to TRA and TRB V and J templates and assembled into clonotypes. Expanded or contracted clonotypes were those called significant by both edgeR and NoisET, with noise models trained on biological replicates. For edgeR calls, the cutoffs were a false discovery rate-adjusted p below 0.01 and a log2 fold-change threshold of 1. As an exploratory analysis of dynamics, PCA with hierarchical clustering was applied to max-normalized trajectories of the 1000 most abundant clonotypes. Each responding clone was given a CD4 or CD8 phenotype based on the CD4+ and CD8+ repertoires, which had been sequenced separately. The public sequencing data were trimmed at Q25 with fastp and processed into clonotypes with MiXCR by TCRdb, which kept only in-frame beta chains. Identical CDR3 protein sequences are pooled into one entry, listed with their most common genes and DNA. TCRdb, not the authors, supplied the V and J calls. Counted in this sample were about 210,000 distinct CDR3 sequences; about 10% of them appeared once. The ten top clones hold 3% to 3.5% of the sample.

Ficoll-Paque density gradient centrifugation was used to isolate PBMCs. This receptor chain uses TRBV28 and TRBJ2-7; 8 junctional bases match TRBD1. Material: PBMCs or a T cell subset sorted from them (not recorded which). The sequence came from a man between 18 and 29 years old who had mild COVID-19 (a few samples of this study predate the infection). The sample titles of this study are shuffled in the database, so cell type and time point are left out; the donor was told from shared clones. DNA sequence: TGTGCCAGCAGTGCCCCAGGGGGCACGTCCTACGAGCAGTACGTC. Its coded protein is CASSAPGGTSYEQYV.